This TCR beta chain comes out of a study of T cells in Graves' hyperthyroidism and ophthalmopathy. On the study more broadly: Before treatment of any kind, peripheral blood was taken at initial diagnosis. The study, taken as a whole, reports: Ophthalmopathy was separated from stable hyperthyroidism by a 13 V-J model.

Trimming stripped 10 bases from V and 8 bases from J, with 36 bases between. The germline CDR1 and CDR2 sequences are MNHEY and SVGEGT. The CDR3 contains 19 residues. RNA transcripts were the template for amplifying TCR beta CDR3 regions. The primer set for the first-round RT-PCR of the TCR CDR3 was HTBI. TCRdb re-called the multiplex PCR reads with MiXCR, one entry per CDR3 protein. The table has a few hundred thousand distinct CDR3 sequences, around 19% seen once. Points on this clonotype: The antigen remains unidentified.

The chain has TRBV6-2 or TRBV6-3 and TRBJ2-1, with D perhaps assigned TRBD1 or TRBD2 (6 bases each). The sequenced sample was blood. This sequence was found in a man aged 50 or older with Graves' ophthalmopathy. The CDR3 nucleotides read TGTGCCACCAAACTCGTCGGGAGTGGGAGTGGGTGGGGGCAAGATGAGCAGTTCTTC. The encoded protein is CATKLVGSGSGWGQDEQFF.